Listed below are T cell receptor beta chains from one sample, sequenced in a study of cytomegalovirus exposure and HLA in healthy donors. Some clones are missing from TCRdb's copy, which holds only in-frame ones; the method was immunoSEQ multiplex PCR. The table records about 160,000 clones, roughly 80% of them present only once. The sequencing input was PBMCs. The receptor source for this set is a young man in good health and CMV-seropositive. The CDR3 runs from the conserved cysteine through the conserved F or W. The order of the fields is D gene, V gene, CDR3 length, clone size, J gene, CDR3 protein, CDR3 DNA. D genes are given only for firm matches. Size is omitted from some rows. Given values are once, few, many or a class for expanded clones.

>NA|TRBV19|15|once|TRBJ2-2
CASSAVTANTGELFF
TGTGCCAGTAGCGCCGTGACAGCTAACACCGGGGAGCTGTTTTTT
>TRBD2|TRBV7-2|14|NA|TRBJ2-7
CASSRVAGSYEQYF
TGTGCCAGCAGCCGAGTAGCGGGTTCCTACGAGCAGTACTTC
>TRBD1|TRBV29-1|15|NA|TRBJ1-5
CSVGTGQGAQQPQHF
TGCAGCGTTGGCACGGGACAGGGGGCGCAGCAGCCCCAGCATTTT
>NA|TRBV7-2|14|NA|TRBJ2-1
CASSSDPTTWVQFF
TGTGCCAGCAGCTCCGATCCGACTACTTGGGTTCAGTTCTTC
>NA|TRBV7-3|14|few|TRBJ2-3
CASSLLVAADTQYF
TGTGCCAGCAGCTTACTTGTGGCCGCAGATACGCAGTATTTT
>TRBD2|TRBV15|16|NA|TRBJ2-3
CATSSGAGGGTDTQYF
TGTGCCACCAGCAGCGGAGCGGGAGGCGGCACAGATACGCAGTATTTT
>TRBD1|TRBV15|15|few|TRBJ1-5
CATSRSQGAGQPQHF
TGTGCCACCAGCAGATCCCAGGGGGCCGGTCAGCCCCAGCATTTT
>TRBD2|TRBV4-3|17|few|TRBJ2-2
CASSQDLAVAGAGELFF
TGCGCCAGCAGCCAAGATCTAGCGGTAGCGGGGGCCGGGGAGCTGTTTTTT
>TRBD1|TRBV6-5|15|NA|TRBJ1-5
CASSLDRGRMQPQHF
TGTGCCAGCAGCCTGGACAGGGGACGGATGCAGCCCCAGCATTTT
>NA|TRBV19|14|NA|TRBJ1-5
CASSIRQGNQPQHF
TGTGCCAGTAGTATTAGGCAGGGCAATCAGCCCCAGCATTTT
>NA|TRBV5-8|15|few|TRBJ2-5
CASSLEGRGQETQYF
TGTGCCAGCAGCTTGGAAGGTCGGGGGCAAGAGACCCAGTACTTC
>NA|TRBV7-8|14|NA|TRBJ2-2
CASSSLVNTGELFF
TGTGCCAGCAGCTCTCTAGTGAACACCGGGGAGCTGTTTTTT
>NA|TRBV11-2|13|NA|TRBJ1-4
CASSQRLREKLFF
TGTGCCAGCAGCCAAAGATTGCGTGAAAAACTGTTTTTT
>NA|TRBV11-3|16|once|TRBJ2-3
CASSLGLDFGADTQYF
TGTGCCAGCAGCTTAGGTCTAGATTTCGGGGCAGATACGCAGTATTTT
>NA|TRBV4-2|19|NA|TRBJ1-3
CASSQDPTRGGGPGNTIYF
TGTGCCAGCAGCCAAGATCCGACTCGGGGAGGGGGGCCTGGAAACACCATATATTTT
>NA|TRBV7-9|13|NA|TRBJ1-1
CASAVAMNTEAFF
TGTGCCAGCGCAGTGGCCATGAACACTGAAGCTTTCTTT
>NA|TRBV29-1|14|NA|TRBJ2-1
CSVHPATVHNEQFF
TGCAGCGTCCACCCGGCGACAGTCCACAATGAGCAGTTCTTC
>TRBD2|TRBV9|15|NA|TRBJ2-5
CASSVGLAGIETQYF
TGTGCCAGCAGCGTAGGACTAGCGGGTATAGAGACCCAGTACTTC
>TRBD1|TRBV2|13|few|TRBJ2-3
CARYDRGTDTQYF
TGTGCCAGATACGACAGGGGCACAGATACGCAGTATTTT
>TRBD1|TRBV30|13|NA|TRBJ1-2
CAWSVTGGGGYTF
TGTGCCTGGAGTGTGACAGGGGGAGGCGGCTACACCTTC
>NA|TRBV7-9|14|NA|TRBJ1-2
CASSATGIGYGYTF
TGTGCCAGCAGCGCAACGGGGATCGGCTATGGCTACACCTTC
>NA|TRBV19|15|NA|TRBJ1-2
CASSIGLGTGEGYTF
TGTGCCAGTAGTATTGGGTTGGGGACTGGCGAAGGCTACACCTTC
>NA|TRBV19|13|NA|TRBJ1-1
CASSIDRGTEAFF
TGTGCCAGTAGTATAGATCGAGGTACTGAAGCTTTCTTT
>NA|TRBV7-2|15|NA|TRBJ2-2
CASSFSSGRTGELFF
TGTGCCAGCAGCTTCAGTTCAGGGCGGACCGGGGAGCTGTTTTTT
>NA|TRBV14|15|NA|TRBJ1-2
CASSQDLGAVYGYTF
TGTGCCAGCAGCCAAGATTTGGGGGCTGTCTATGGCTACACCTTC
>TRBD1|TRBV2|14|NA|TRBJ1-4
CASRGTGVHEKLFF
TGTGCCAGCAGGGGGACAGGGGTGCATGAAAAACTGTTTTTT
>NA|TRBV7-2|13|NA|TRBJ2-7
CASSPHQAYEQYF
TGTGCCAGCAGCCCCCACCAGGCCTACGAGCAGTACTTC
>NA|TRBV30|13|NA|TRBJ2-5
CAWSAGTRETQYF
TGTGCCTGGAGTGCGGGCACTAGGGAGACCCAGTACTTC
>TRBD2|TRBV19|14|medium-sized|TRBJ2-7
CASSISGSLYEQYF
TGTGCCAGTAGTATTAGCGGGAGTCTCTACGAGCAGTACTTC
>TRBD2|TRBV7-7|19|NA|TRBJ2-2
CASSLLRGTSGIPLGELFF
TGTGCCAGCAGCTTACTAAGGGGGACTAGCGGGATCCCTCTCGGGGAGCTGTTTTTT
>NA|TRBV4-2|15|NA|TRBJ2-2
CASSQDHSSPGELFF
TGTGCCAGCAGCCAAGATCATAGCTCCCCCGGGGAGCTGTTTTTT
>NA|TRBV7-2|16|NA|TRBJ1-2
CASSLRPGDGNYGYTF
TGTGCCAGCAGCTTACGCCCCGGAGACGGAAACTATGGCTACACCTTC
>TRBD1|TRBV29-1|15|NA|TRBJ1-2
CSVDSGTVFNYGYTF
TGCAGCGTTGATTCTGGGACAGTATTCAACTATGGCTACACCTTC
>TRBD2|TRBV6-6|11|NA|TRBJ2-3
CASSRRETQYF
TGTGCCAGCAGTCGGCGGGAGACGCAGTATTTT
>TRBD2|TRBV6-5|13|NA|TRBJ2-3
CASSAGGTDTQYF
TGTGCCAGCAGTGCGGGAGGGACAGATACGCAGTATTTT
>TRBD1|TRBV2|15|NA|TRBJ1-5
CASTMTDRGDQPQHF
TGTGCCAGCACCATGACAGACAGGGGAGATCAGCCCCAGCATTTT
>NA|TRBV7-9|15|NA|TRBJ1-1
CASSPRGPGGTEAFF
TGTGCCAGCAGCCCCCGAGGACCGGGAGGGACTGAAGCTTTCTTT
>NA|TRBV4-1|12|NA|TRBJ1-2
CASSQTGRGYTF
TGCGCCAGCAGCCAAACGGGTCGCGGCTACACCTTC
>NA|TRBV9|13|NA|TRBJ1-2
CASSVPPWASYTF
TGTGCCAGCAGCGTACCCCCCTGGGCGAGCTACACCTTC
>NA|TRBV29-1|14|NA|TRBJ1-1
CSVEAQGLNTEAFF
TGCAGCGTTGAAGCGCAGGGTTTGAACACTGAAGCTTTCTTT
>TRBD1|TRBV29-1|16|few|TRBJ1-1
CSVVPWDRVGGTEAFF
TGCAGCGTTGTACCCTGGGACAGGGTAGGCGGCACTGAAGCTTTCTTT
>NA|TRBV12-5|15|NA|TRBJ2-6
CASGLLPAGANVLTF
TGTGCTAGTGGTTTGCTTCCGGCTGGGGCCAACGTCCTGACTTTC
>NA|TRBV7-9|13|NA|TRBJ1-1
CASSAQGGTEAFF
TGTGCCAGCAGCGCACAGGGTGGCACTGAAGCTTTCTTT
>NA|TRBV5-1|14|few|TRBJ1-1
CASSLAITVTEAFF
TGCGCCAGCAGCTTGGCCATCACAGTCACTGAAGCTTTCTTT
>NA|TRBV5-4|18|NA|TRBJ2-1
CASSLPFSWGQSYNEQFF
TGTGCCAGCAGCTTGCCTTTTAGTTGGGGCCAATCCTACAATGAGCAGTTCTTC
>TRBD1|TRBV27|13|NA|TRBJ1-2
CASSLDRGSGYTF
TGTGCCAGCAGCCTCGACAGGGGGAGTGGCTACACCTTC
>NA|TRBV27|13|NA|TRBJ1-3
CASRGASGNTIYF
TGTGCCAGCAGAGGGGCTTCCGGAAACACCATATATTTT
>NA|TRBV28|15|NA|TRBJ2-5
CASSPAGPAQETQYF
TGTGCCAGCAGTCCCGCGGGACCAGCCCAAGAGACCCAGTACTTC
>TRBD1|TRBV10-3|15|NA|TRBJ2-3
CATQGQPVRTDTQYF
TGTGCCACCCAGGGACAGCCGGTCCGCACAGATACGCAGTATTTT
>TRBD1|TRBV27|17|NA|TRBJ1-5
CASSSQGARISNQPQHF
TGTGCCAGCAGTTCCCAGGGGGCGCGAATAAGCAATCAGCCCCAGCATTTT
>TRBD1|TRBV11-3|16|once|TRBJ2-7
CASRRLPGQGPYEQYF
TGTGCCAGCAGGAGACTACCGGGACAGGGGCCCTACGAGCAGTACTTC
>TRBD2|TRBV29-1|15|NA|TRBJ2-5
CSVDGSSGRQETQYF
TGCAGCGTTGATGGGTCTAGCGGGAGACAAGAGACCCAGTACTTC
>NA|TRBV25-1|13|NA|TRBJ2-5
CASSDNWRETQYF
TGTGCCAGCAGTGATAACTGGCGGGAGACCCAGTACTTC
>TRBD2|TRBV5-4|17|few|TRBJ2-3
CASSLGPTGGSTDTQYF
TGTGCCAGCAGCTTGGGGCCCACGGGAGGCTCCACAGATACGCAGTATTTT
>TRBD2|TRBV27|17|NA|TRBJ2-7
CASSSRLPGASGAEQYF
TGTGCCAGCAGTTCCAGGCTCCCAGGGGCTAGCGGGGCCGAGCAGTACTTC